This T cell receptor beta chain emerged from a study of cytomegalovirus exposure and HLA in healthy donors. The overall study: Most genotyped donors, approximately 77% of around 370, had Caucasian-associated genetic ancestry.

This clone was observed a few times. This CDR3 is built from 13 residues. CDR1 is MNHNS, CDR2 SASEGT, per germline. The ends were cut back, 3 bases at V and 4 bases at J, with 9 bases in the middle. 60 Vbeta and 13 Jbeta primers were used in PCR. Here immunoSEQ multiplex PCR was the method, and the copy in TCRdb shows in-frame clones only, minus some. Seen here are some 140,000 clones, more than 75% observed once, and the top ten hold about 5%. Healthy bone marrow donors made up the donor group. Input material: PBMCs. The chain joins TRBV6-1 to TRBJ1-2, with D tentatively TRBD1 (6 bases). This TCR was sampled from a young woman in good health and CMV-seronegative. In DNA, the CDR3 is TGTGCCAGCAGTGATGTCAGGGGCTATGGCTACACCTTC. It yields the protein CASSDVRGYGYTF.